This T cell receptor (beta chain) was recovered during a study of early T cells in non-severe SARS-CoV-2 infection. Individual cDNA molecules were tagged with unique molecular identifiers. One entry per CDR3 protein, called by TCRdb with MiXCR from the 5' RACE reads. The sample consists of 60,000 to 75,000 distinct CDR3 sequences, about an eighth of them appearing once. This clonotype was picked up many times. The CDR3 has 16 amino acids. V was cut by 5 bases and J by 2 bases, with 19 bases left in between. Germline V CDR1 and CDR2: SGDLS, YYNGEE. V and J are TRBV9 and TRBJ1-2, with D possibly being TRBD1 (5 bases). Sequenced material: whole blood, taken at baseline. The TCR sequence derives from an adult who was a healthcare worker with PCR-confirmed SARS-CoV-2 infection or an uninfected control (not recorded which). The CDR3 loop reads CASSETVEGLNYGYTF. In DNA, the CDR3 is TGTGCCAGCAGTGAAACAGTGGAGGGGTTGAACTATGGCTACACCTTC.